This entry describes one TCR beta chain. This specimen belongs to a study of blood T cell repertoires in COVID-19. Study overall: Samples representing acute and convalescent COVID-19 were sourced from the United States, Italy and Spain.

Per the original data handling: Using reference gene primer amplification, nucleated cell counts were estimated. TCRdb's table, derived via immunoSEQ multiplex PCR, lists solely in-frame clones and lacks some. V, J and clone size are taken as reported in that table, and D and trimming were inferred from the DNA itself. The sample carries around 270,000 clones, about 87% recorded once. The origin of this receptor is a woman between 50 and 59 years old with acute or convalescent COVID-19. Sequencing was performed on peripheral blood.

CDR3 residues: CASSISGSSSQPQHF. The CDR3 nucleotides are TGTGCCAGCAGCATTTCCGGGAGCTCGAGTCAGCCCCAGCATTTT. The J gene is TRBJ1-5, the V gene TRBV7-9; D is unresolved. V lost 5 bases and J lost 6, with 17 bases in between. CDR3 length: 15 amino acids. CDR1 and CDR2 from the germline V gene are SEHNR and FQNEAQ (reference sequence).